One and the same sample provided the 27 T cell receptor beta chains below, sequenced in a study of cytomegalovirus exposure and HLA in healthy donors. 13 Jbeta primers and 60 Vbeta primers were used for the PCR. Assay used: immunoSEQ multiplex PCR; TCRdb lists only in-frame clones, some missing. Here the sample table reports tens of thousands of clones. Specimen: PBMCs. These receptor sequences come from a woman in her fifties or sixties in good health and CMV-seropositive.

The chain combines TRBV29-1 with TRBJ2-1; 10 bases are shared with TRBD2. Unmatched junction bases numbered 10, after V lost 7 bases and J lost 7 bases. Germline assignment: CDR1 SQVTM and CDR2 ANQGSEA. The CDR3 has 14 amino acids. In nucleotides, the CDR3 is TGCAGCGCGCTAGCGGGGGCCCAGGGGAATGAGCAGTTCTTC. This translates into CSALAGAQGNEQFF.

The chain links TRBV27 to TRBJ2-7, with D perhaps TRBD1 (6 bases). The CDR3 covers 14 residues. Trimming removed 6 bases from V and 5 bases from J, with 17 bases in between. Per germline, CDR1 MNHEY and CDR2 SMNVEV (reference sequence). CDR3 sequence: CASSDYREANEQYF. The CDR3, as DNA: TGTGCCAGCAGCGATTACAGGGAAGCAAACGAGCAGTACTTC.

Points on this clone: Germline and junction disagree at one end, which may indicate a read error. The chain couples TRBV7-7 to TRBJ2-1, with 8 bases identical to TRBD1. Germline CDR1 and CDR2: SSHAT and FNYEAQ (reference sequence). This CDR3 has 17 amino acids. CDR3 nucleotides: TGTGCTAGCAGCGTCGGACAGGGAGCGTTGTACAACAATGAGCAGTTCTTC. Translated: CASSVGQGALYNNEQFF. The complete variable domain, with remaining parts taken from reference TRBV7-7 and TRBJ2-1, reads GAGVSQSPRYKVTKRGQDVTLRCDPISSHATLYWYQQALGQGPEFLTYFNYEAQPDKSGLPSDRFSAERPEGSISTLTIQRTEQRDSAMYRCASSVGQGALYNNEQFFGPGTRLTVL.

J is TRBJ1-1 and V is TRBV5-8; D perhaps matches TRBD1 (6 bases). Per germline, CDR1 SGHTS and CDR2 YDEGEE. The CDR3 runs 12 residues. The V end was cut by 3 bases, the J end by 8 bases, with 11 bases between. CDR3: CASSSGRGEAFF. In DNA form, the CDR3 reads TGTGCCAGCAGCTCGGGCAGGGGAGAAGCTTTCTTT.

This chain links TRBV19 with TRBJ2-2; TRBD1 matches 10 bases. The CDR3 contains 17 residues. Trimming cost V 3 bases and J 4 bases; bases outside gene matches: 8. Germline V gene lookup returns CDR1 LNHDA and CDR2 SQIVND (reference sequence). The CDR3 bases are TGTGCCAGTAGTATGTTCGCCGGGACAGGGGCCACCGGGGAGCTGTTTTTT. Translation gives CASSMFAGTGATGELFF.

As regards this clone: The junction departs from the called germline gene at one end, perhaps through a read error. The rearrangement joins TRBV29-1 to TRBJ2-5; a possible D gene is TRBD2 (7 bases). The CDR3 is made up of 13 amino acids. CDR1 and CDR2 from the germline V gene are SQVTM and ANQGSEA. CDR3 loop: CSVGRGGQENQYF. CDR3 sequence (DNA): TGCAGCGTTGGGAGGGGGGGACAAGAGAACCAGTACTTC.

V is TRBV6-5 and J is TRBJ2-3; 9 nucleotides agree with TRBD2. With 2 bases clipped from V and 11 bases from J, the junction kept 8 bases outside the gene matches. CDR1 MNHEY and CDR2 SVGAGI come from the germline V gene. The CDR3 length is 14 residues. The CDR3 DNA reads TGTGCCAGCAGTTACATGGGCGGGGGGGGTATGCAGTATTTT. Its translation is CASSYMGGGGMQYF.

The chain combines TRBV5-4 with TRBJ2-3; D may be TRBD2 (5 bases). The CDR3 sequence is 14 residues long. Germline-derived CDR1 and CDR2 are SGHNT and YYREEE (reference sequence). Deletions cut 0 bases from V and 3 bases from J, with 8 bases between. The CDR3 DNA reads as TGTGCCAGCAGCTTGGCTAGCCGTACAGATACGCAGTATTTT. Translated: CASSLASRTDTQYF.

This chain uses TRBV10-3 with TRBJ2-3, with a weak D call TRBD2 (7 bases). V gave up 7 bases and J gave up 0 bases, with 23 bases separating them. The CDR3 has 18 residues. Germline V lookup: CDR1 ENHRY, CDR2 SYGVKD. CDR3 residues: CAINPDPGGATSTDTQYF. The CDR3 nucleotides are TGTGCCATCAATCCCGATCCGGGGGGCGCTACTAGCACAGATACGCAGTATTTT.

This chain uses TRBV10-3 with TRBJ1-2; TRBD1 agrees at 7 bases. The J segment lost 7 bases and the V segment lost 11 bases, leaving 13 bases of the junction unmatched. CDR3 size: 13 residues. Germline V gene lookup returns CDR1 ENHRY and CDR2 SYGVKD. This CDR3 is CAHQQGPGPGYTF. The CDR3 coding sequence is TGTGCCCATCAACAGGGGCCAGGTCCTGGCTACACCTTC.

The chain has TRBV4-3 and TRBJ1-2; tentative D call: TRBD1 (5 bases). Looked up from germline, CDR1 is LGHNA and CDR2 is YSLEER. V was trimmed by 1 base and J by 7 bases, leaving 19 bases between them. The CDR3 covers 16 residues. The CDR3 nucleotides read TGCGCCAGCAGCCAAGGGTCAGGGCTCTTGATGGGTGGCTACACCTTC. Protein: CASSQGSGLLMGGYTF.

The J gene is TRBJ1-5, the V gene TRBV5-5, with 7 bases identical to TRBD1. CDR3 length: 15 residues. The germline V gene encodes CDR1 SGHKS and CDR2 YYEKEE (reference sequence). V lost 4 bases, J lost 4 bases, and 8 bases stayed unmatched. Written as DNA, the CDR3 is TGTGCCAGCAGCACCGCCGGGACAGAGAATCAGCCCCAGCATTTT. Amino acids: CASSTAGTENQPQHF.

This sequence joins TRBV18 and TRBJ2-3; 7 nucleotides align to TRBD2. The CDR3 is 16 residues long. CDR1 and CDR2 from the germline V gene are KGHSH and LQKENI. V shed 5 bases and J 1 base; nucleotides not matched to a gene: 9. In DNA form, the CDR3 reads TGTGCCAGCTCAGACCGGTTACGGGGGGGCACAGATACGCAGTATTTT. Translating gives CASSDRLRGGTDTQYF. Drawing the rest from reference TRBV18 and TRBJ2-3, the complete variable domain is NAGVMQNPRHLVRRRGQEARLRCSPMKGHSHVYWYRQLPEEGLKFMVYLQKENIIDESGMPKERFSAEFPKEGPSILRIQQVVRGDSAAYFCASSDRLRGGTDTQYFGPGTRLTVL.

The chain employs TRBV5-8 and TRBJ1-5; weak D call: TRBD1 (6 bases). This CDR3 comprises 12 residues. With 4 bases removed from V and 10 bases from J, the gap between germline ends came to 12 bases. Germline CDR1 is SGHTS and CDR2 is YDEGEE. The CDR3 sequence is CASSRPGQPQHF. CDR3 DNA sequence: TGTGCCAGCAGCCGTCCGGGACAACCCCAGCATTTT.

This chain uses TRBV28 with TRBJ1-4; 7 nucleotides match TRBD1. After removal of 6 bases from V and 3 bases from J, the junction contained 4 bases not matched to a gene. Germline V CDR1 and CDR2: MDHEN, SYDVKM. The CDR3 is 14 residues long. In DNA, the CDR3 is TGTGCCAGCAGCGAAGGGGGCTCTAATGAAAAACTGTTTTTT. It codes for CASSEGGSNEKLFF.

In the case of this clone: At one end the junction does not follow the germline gene, possibly because of a read error. This rearrangement joins TRBV13 to TRBJ2-1; 9 bases map to TRBD2. The CDR3 is 15 amino acids. CDR1 is PRHDT and CDR2 is FYEKMQ in the germline V gene (reference sequence). CDR3 in DNA: TGTGCCAGCAGCCTTAGCGGGAGCTCCGACAATGAGCAGTTCTTC. This gives the protein CASSLSGSSDNEQFF.

V and J are TRBV4-2 and TRBJ1-2, with no clear D. Germline V gene data show CDR1 as LGHNA and CDR2 as YNFKEQ. This CDR3 comprises 15 residues. Trimming cost V 1 base and J 0 bases, with 9 bases left between them. CDR3 bases: TGTGCCAGCAGCCAAGGCTTATTAGCTAACTATGGCTACACCTTC. Its protein product is CASSQGLLANYGYTF.

The chain recombines TRBV2 with TRBJ1-2, with D tentatively TRBD1 (5 bases). The ends were cut back, 7 bases at V and 3 bases at J, with 21 bases in the middle. The CDR3 contains 16 residues. CDR1 SNHLY and CDR2 FYNNEI come from the germline V gene. The CDR3 coding sequence is TGTGCCAGCACCGGTATCGGACACCCACGAGACTATGGCTACACCTTC. Protein sequence: CASTGIGHPRDYGYTF.

In regard to this clone: Its ends do not fully match the called genes, so a read error is possible. The chain carries TRBV4-1 and TRBJ2-3; D is unclear. The CDR3 length is 14 residues. Germline values: CDR1 MGHRA, CDR2 YSYEKL. The CDR3 region is CASSQDPGPYAVDF. CDR3 nucleotides: TGCGCCAGCAGCCAAGATCCGGGTCCATACGCAGTGGATTTT.

This rearrangement joins TRBV7-2 to TRBJ2-7; tentatively, D is TRBD2 (6 bases). Germline CDR1 is SGHTA and CDR2 is FQGNSA. The germline V and J ends were trimmed by 3 bases and 2 bases, with 14 bases remaining between them. The CDR3 has 15 residues. DNA of the CDR3: TGTGCCAGCAGCTTTCGGCGGGGTGTTACCTACGAGCAGTACTTC. Its protein product is CASSFRRGVTYEQYF.

The chain couples TRBV5-1 to TRBJ2-3, with 9 bases matching TRBD1. The CDR3 covers 14 residues. With V trimmed by 5 bases and J by 4 bases, 5 bases remained unmatched. Per germline, CDR1 SGHRS and CDR2 YFSETQ. The CDR3: CASRPGQGSDTQYF. The DNA of the CDR3 is TGCGCCAGCAGGCCGGGACAGGGCTCAGATACGCAGTATTTT.

V usage is TRBV21-1 and J usage is TRBJ2-7; the DNA was not compared with TRBD2, the D call given in the table. TRBV21-1 is noted as a pseudogene. The CDR3 extends over 12 amino acids. CDR3 sequence: CASSTVETRLYF. The CDR3 region has the DNA TGTGCCAGCAGCACTGTCGAGACTAGACTGTACTTC.

The genes are TRBV7-9 and TRBJ1-5, with D hard to call. CDR3 length equals 12 residues. V was cut by 2 bases and J by 15 bases, with 14 bases left in between. In germline, CDR1 is SEHNR, CDR2 FQNEAQ (reference sequence). The chain's CDR3 is CASSLSSGPSHF. In DNA form, the CDR3 reads TGTGCCAGCAGCTTATCCTCGGGTCCCTCGCATTTT.

Concerning this clone itself: Relative to the germline gene, one junction end is altered; a read error may explain this. The same CDR3 is also encoded by other DNA sequences in this sample. V gene TRBV7-9 combines with J gene TRBJ1-2, with 7 bases aligning to TRBD1. The germline CDR1 and CDR2 sequences are SEHNR and FQNEAQ (reference sequence). The length of the CDR3 is 14 residues. CDR3 nucleotide sequence: TGCGCCAGCAGCTTAGAGGGGGCAAGATCTGGCTACACCTTC. This gives the protein CASSLEGARSGYTF.

This chain's CDR3 is CASSFAGQGEYEQYF. The CDR3 DNA reads as TGTGCCAGCAGCTTTGCGGGACAGGGGGAGTACGAGCAGTACTTC. The genes are TRBV11-2 and TRBJ2-7; 11 positions match TRBD1. Germline CDR1 is SGHAT and CDR2 is FQNNGV. J lost 4 bases, V lost 3 bases, and 5 bases had no gene match. This CDR3 contains 15 residues.

The chain combines TRBV18 with TRBJ1-5; D remains ambiguous. V was clipped by 6 bases and J by 3 bases, with 21 bases between them. This CDR3 is built from 17 residues. Germline CDR1 is KGHSH and CDR2 is LQKENI. The CDR3 DNA is TGTGCCAGCTCCCCCGAGATGGGAGGATGGGACAATCAGCCCCAGCATTTT. Its protein is CASSPEMGGWDNQPQHF. The full variable domain, with the rest looked up from reference TRBV18 and TRBJ1-5, is NAGVMQNPRHLVRRRGQEARLRCSPMKGHSHVYWYRQLPEEGLKFMVYLQKENIIDESGMPKERFSAEFPKEGPSILRIQQVVRGDSAAYFCASSPEMGGWDNQPQHFGDGTRLSIL.

The rearrangement uses TRBV29-1 and TRBJ2-7, with TRBD1 as a possible D gene (6 bases). The CDR3 length is 12 residues. V shed 6 bases and J shed 6 bases, with 15 bases lying between them. Germline V gives CDR1 SQVTM, CDR2 ANQGSEA. CDR3 sequence reads: CSVSPGTPEQYF. CDR3 nucleotide sequence: TGCAGCGTGAGTCCCGGGACACCCGAGCAGTACTTC.